Below are 29 T cell receptor beta chains sequenced from a single sample in a study of identical twins listed by TCRdb under 2016. The library was built by means of 5' RACE. The reads were generated on an Illumina HiSeq 2000. TCRdb itself trimmed the public reads at Q25 with fastp, ran MiXCR and retained productive beta chains. Rows with a matching CDR3 protein are joined into one entry that keeps the most common DNA and genes. This sample has 350,000 to 450,000 distinct CDR3 sequences in its table, and about 18% of those were observed once. 12% of the sample is taken by the ten largest. The sequenced material came from naive T cells sorted from blood. Interpreted using the paper, the cell subset or site label stands for: cells isolated with a human naive T-cell isolation kit. The receptors stem from a middle-aged man in good health.

This chain joins TRBV11-2 and TRBJ2-5, with 11 bases matching TRBD2. Germline V lookup: CDR1 SGHAT, CDR2 FQNNGV. The CDR3 contains 15 residues. With V trimmed by 1 base and J by 7 bases, 5 bases remained unmatched. In nucleotides, the CDR3 is TGTGCCAGCAGCTTAGGACTAGCGGGGTCAGGGACCCAGTACTTC. Protein: CASSLGLAGSGTQYF.

V gene TRBV5-1 combines with J gene TRBJ1-2; no clear D gene. Germline CDR1 reads SGHRS; CDR2 reads YFSETQ. The CDR3 is 15 residues long. Trimming left V 0 bases short and J 0 bases short, with 9 bases between. The CDR3 DNA sequence: TGCGCCAGCAGCTTGGTAACAGCAACTAACTATGGCTACACCTTC. Translated, it gives CASSLVTATNYGYTF.

This clonotype was seen many times. The rearrangement joins TRBV11-2 to TRBJ2-1, with 7 bases fitting TRBD2. From germline, CDR1 is SGHAT and CDR2 FQNNGV. The CDR3 runs 15 residues. V lost 0 bases and J lost 3; bases outside the gene matches: 2. Here the CDR3 reads CASSLEWGGYNEQFF. The CDR3 DNA reads TGTGCCAGCAGCTTAGAGTGGGGGGGCTACAATGAGCAGTTCTTC. Full variable domain (rest looked up from reference TRBV11-2 and TRBJ2-1): EAGVAQSPRYKIIEKRQSVAFWCNPISGHATLYWYQQILGQGPKLLIQFQNNGVVDDSQLPKDRFSAERLKGVDSTLKIQPAKLEDSAVYLCASSLEWGGYNEQFFGPGTRLTVL.

Details on this clonotype: A read error may be the cause here, since a much bigger clone is one base away. The DNA for the CDR3 is TGTGCCAGCAGCAACTTGCATGAGACCCAGTACTTC. It specifies CASSNLHETQYF. The rearrangement links TRBV28 to TRBJ2-5; the D is unclear. Germline values: CDR1 MDHEN, CDR2 SYDVKM. CDR3 size: 12 residues. Trimming cost V 6 bases and J 5 bases, with 10 bases left between them.

This clonotype was observed many times. This chain connects TRBV20-1 to TRBJ2-3; D remains ambiguous. In germline, CDR1 is DFQATT, CDR2 SNEGSKA (reference sequence). V was cut by 5 bases and J by 1 base, with 10 bases left in between. There are 13 residues in the CDR3. The CDR3 is CSADPDGTDTQYF. CDR3 bases: TGCAGTGCTGATCCGGATGGCACAGATACGCAGTATTTT.

The chain links TRBV15 to TRBJ2-2; D is ambiguous. Trimming left V 0 bases short and J 7 bases short, with 9 bases between. This CDR3 region has 14 residues. Germline V CDR1 and CDR2: LNHNV, YYDKDF (reference sequence). The CDR3 coding sequence is TGTGCCACCAGCAGAGACTTTTTGGGCGGGGAGCTGTTTTTT. This sequence encodes CATSRDFLGGELFF.

This clonotype was counted ten times or more. The chain recombines TRBV6-2 or TRBV6-3 with TRBJ2-4, with 12 bases matching TRBD1. The CDR3 loop spans 18 amino acids. CDR1 MNHEY and CDR2 SVGEGT come from the germline V gene. With V trimmed by 6 bases and J by 2 bases, 11 bases remained unmatched. Written as DNA, the CDR3 is TGTGCCAGCAGCAGCCGGGACAGGGGGCTGTTGTCCAAAAACATTCAGTACTTC. Translating gives CASSSRDRGLLSKNIQYF.

The chain is built from TRBV27 and TRBJ2-6, with D unresolved. The germline gives CDR1 MNHEY, CDR2 SMNVEV (reference sequence). This CDR3 comprises 13 residues. Trimming removed 7 bases from V and 2 bases from J, with 6 bases in between. The CDR3 coding sequence is TGTGCCAGCAACCCTACTGGGGCCAACGTCCTGACTTTC. The encoded protein is CASNPTGANVLTF.

The chain combines TRBV4-2 with TRBJ2-5; no clear D gene. Per germline, CDR1 LGHNA and CDR2 YNFKEQ. This CDR3 is built from 17 residues. The V end was cut by 0 bases, the J end by 3 bases, with 17 bases between. In DNA, the CDR3 is TGTGCCAGCAGCCAAGATCTAGGACCCCCGTTTAAAGAGACCCAGTACTTC. This gives the protein CASSQDLGPPFKETQYF.

Ten or more counts support this clonotype. The chain recombines TRBV7-2 with TRBJ1-5; D not resolved. The CDR3 totals 16 residues. The V gene's germline CDR1 is SGHTA and CDR2 FQGNSA. V was clipped by 0 bases and J by 0 bases, with 9 bases between them. CDR3 nucleotides: TGTGCCAGCAGCTTAGCGGCTACAGCTAGCAATCAGCCCCAGCATTTT. Translating gives CASSLAATASNQPQHF. The entire variable domain, with the rest obtained from reference TRBV7-2 and TRBJ1-5, is as follows: GAGVSQSPSNKVTEKGKDVELRCDPISGHTALYWYRQSLGQGLEFLIYFQGNSAPDKSGLPSDRFSAERTGGSVSTLTIQRTQQEDSAVYLCASSLAATASNQPQHFGDGTRLSIL.

This clonotype was counted ten times or more. The V gene is TRBV15, the J gene TRBJ2-7, with TRBD1 matching 9 bases. The germline V gene has CDR1 LNHNV and CDR2 YYDKDF (reference sequence). J gave up 7 bases and V 0 bases, and 4 bases lay outside the gene matches. The CDR3 is 14 amino acids. This chain's CDR3 is CATSRDSGTGEQYF. For the CDR3, the DNA is TGTGCCACCAGCAGAGACTCCGGGACAGGGGAGCAGTACTTC. Full variable domain (rest looked up from reference TRBV15 and TRBJ2-7): DAMVIQNPRYQVTQFGKPVTLSCSQTLNHNVMYWYQQKSSQAPKLLFHYYDKDFNNEADTPDNFQSRRPNTSFCFLDIRSPGLGDTAMYLCATSRDSGTGEQYFGPGTRLTVT.

This chain joins TRBV6-2 or TRBV6-3 and TRBJ2-1; 7 bases map to TRBD2. The CDR3 consists of 13 residues. Germline values: CDR1 MNHEY, CDR2 SVGEGT. Trimming at V came to 5 bases and at J to 13 bases, leaving 11 bases not matched to a gene. The CDR3 sequence: CASSPLEGGIQFF. The CDR3 DNA follows: TGTGCCAGCAGTCCCTTGGAGGGAGGGATACAGTTCTTC.

The V gene is TRBV29-1, the J gene TRBJ2-7, with a possible D match to TRBD2 (7 bases). The CDR3 contains 13 residues. Deletions cut 6 bases from V and 3 bases from J, with 15 bases between. Germline V gives CDR1 SQVTM, CDR2 ANQGSEA. The chain's CDR3 is CSVGGRQVYEQYF. CDR3 DNA sequence: TGCAGCGTGGGGGGGCGACAGGTCTACGAGCAGTACTTC.

This clonotype was counted ten times or more. The gene calls are TRBV29-1 and TRBJ2-3; D is unclear. V shed 5 bases and J shed 2 bases, with 5 bases lying between them. In germline, CDR1 is SQVTM, CDR2 ANQGSEA. The CDR3 sequence is 11 residues long. Here the CDR3 reads CSVLLTDTQYF. Here the CDR3 DNA reads TGCAGCGTTCTCCTCACAGATACGCAGTATTTT.

This clonotype was detected many times. For the CDR3, the DNA is TGCGCCAGCAGCCAAGATGGGGAACTCTACGAGCAGTACTTC. Encoded protein: CASSQDGELYEQYF. The chain has TRBV4-1 and TRBJ2-7; D unresolved. V was shortened by 0 bases and J by 3 bases, with 9 bases between the two germline ends. CDR3 length: 14 residues. Per the germline V gene, CDR1 is MGHRA and CDR2 is YSYEKL.

This clonotype showed up just a few times. The rearrangement uses TRBV20-1 and TRBJ1-3; possible D gene TRBD1, 6 bases. The CDR3 contains 18 residues. V dropped 1 base and J dropped 2 bases, with 21 bases sitting between them. Germline V gives CDR1 DFQATT, CDR2 SNEGSKA (reference sequence). Here the CDR3 DNA reads TGCAGTGCTAGAGGGCGAACGGGACAAAAAGTAGCTGGAAACACCATATATTTT. Protein: CSARGRTGQKVAGNTIYF.

This clonotype was seen ten or more times. This rearrangement joins TRBV6-1 to TRBJ2-1; TRBD1 matches 8 bases. Looked up from germline, CDR1 is MNHNS and CDR2 is SASEGT. The length of the CDR3 is 17 residues. V was clipped by 4 bases and J by 2 bases; unmatched bases: 10. The CDR3 spells CASSGDRGNLPYNEQFF. The DNA for the CDR3 is TGTGCCAGCAGTGGTGACAGGGGAAATCTCCCCTACAATGAGCAGTTCTTC.

This clonotype has more than one count but fewer than ten. The rearrangement joins TRBV4-3 to TRBJ1-2; D remains unclear. V lost 0 bases and J lost 5, with 19 bases in between. CDR3 length: 17 amino acids. Germline V gene data show CDR1 as LGHNA and CDR2 as YSLEER. The CDR3 region has the DNA TGCGCCAGCAGCCAAGAGCAACGCCACCCGACGGAATATGGCTACACCTTC. It codes for CASSQEQRHPTEYGYTF.

The chain recombines TRBV27 with TRBJ2-1; TRBD2 agrees at 9 bases. The CDR3 contains 14 residues. Germline lookup yields CDR1 MNHEY and CDR2 SMNVEV (reference sequence). Unmatched junction bases numbered 5, after V lost 5 bases and J lost 6 bases. The CDR3 nucleotides are TGTGCCAGCAGTCCGGGACTAGCCCTCAATGAGCAGTTCTTC. As protein: CASSPGLALNEQFF.

As to this clonotype: This sequence may be a read error, since a much larger clone differs from it by one base. The chain has TRBV20-1 and TRBJ2-1, with 8 bases identical to TRBD2. The CDR3 has 15 residues. CDR1 DFQATT and CDR2 SNEGSKA come from the germline V gene (reference sequence). V was pared by 1 base and J by 10 bases, with 12 bases of the junction left unmatched. The CDR3 DNA sequence: TGCAGTGCTAGAGGGCCAGCGGGAGCTTGGGAAGAGCAGTTCTTC. Amino acid sequence: CSARGPAGAWEEQFF.

The chain has TRBV12-3 or TRBV12-4 and TRBJ2-5; TRBD2 aligns across 7 bases. The CDR3 totals 15 residues. Trimming at V came to 6 bases and at J to 5 bases, leaving 12 bases not matched to a gene. The CDR3 loop reads CASRAGTNSGETQYF. DNA of the CDR3: TGTGCCAGCAGAGCCGGGACTAACAGTGGGGAGACCCAGTACTTC.

The chain is built from TRBV28 and TRBJ2-7; 7 bases align to TRBD2. Trimming took 3 bases from V and 5 from J; bases not matched to a gene: 7. CDR1 and CDR2 (germline): MDHEN, SYDVKM. The CDR3 extends over 14 amino acids. The chain's CDR3 is CASSLWRELNEQYF. The CDR3 nucleotides read TGTGCCAGCAGTTTGTGGCGGGAGCTAAACGAGCAGTACTTC.

The V and J genes are TRBV28 and TRBJ1-3, with D uncertain. Germline V gene lookup returns CDR1 MDHEN and CDR2 SYDVKM. This CDR3 comprises 15 residues. The V end lost 5 bases, the J end lost 9 bases, and 20 bases lay between the germline ends. Here the CDR3 DNA reads TGTGCCAGCAGTCCTCGGACGGGTTTAGCGTCCACCATATATTTT. Translation: CASSPRTGLASTIYF.

This clonotype has only one observation. Written as DNA, the CDR3 is TGCGCCAGCAGCTTCCAGCGGGGGGCCTCCTACGAGCAGTACTTC. Its protein is CASSFQRGASYEQYF. The genes are TRBV5-1 and TRBJ2-7; 9 bases are a match to TRBD2. This CDR3 comprises 15 residues. CDR1 SGHRS and CDR2 YFSETQ come from the germline V gene. The junction had 3 bases not matched to a gene; V was cut back by 2 bases and J by 0 bases.

This clonotype has a handful of counts. This sequence joins TRBV28 and TRBJ1-6; a possible D gene is TRBD1 (6 bases). Per germline, CDR1 MDHEN and CDR2 SYDVKM. Trimming took off 9 bases at V and 7 bases at J, with 13 bases between the two ends. This CDR3 is 13 amino acids long. The CDR3 nucleotides read TGTGCCAGTCTGGACAGCTTGAATTCACCCCTCCACTTT. This translates into CASLDSLNSPLHF. The variable domain in full, completed from reference TRBV28 and TRBJ1-6, reads DVKVTQSSRYLVKRTGEKVFLECVQDMDHENMFWYRQDPGLGLRLIYFSYDVKMKEKGDIPEGYSVSREKKERFSLILESASTNQTSMYLCASLDSLNSPLHFGNGTRLTVT.

The chain combines TRBV7-8 with TRBJ2-5, with D maybe TRBD2 (6 bases). The germline V gene encodes CDR1 SGHVS and CDR2 FQNEAQ. The ends were cut back, 5 bases at V and 5 bases at J, with 18 bases in the middle. This CDR3 contains 15 residues. This chain's CDR3 is CASSLPRGTGETQYF. CDR3 DNA: TGTGCCAGCAGCCTCCCGCGGGGTACTGGGGAGACCCAGTACTTC.

The chain joins TRBV7-8 to TRBJ2-3; 12 bases match TRBD1. The CDR3 runs to 16 residues. V lost 3 bases and J lost 5; bases outside the gene matches: 6. The germline CDR1 and CDR2 sequences are SGHVS and FQNEAQ. The CDR3 is CASSFLGTGGKDTQYF. As DNA, the CDR3 is TGTGCCAGCAGCTTTTTAGGGACAGGGGGCAAAGATACGCAGTATTTT.

This clonotype has more than one count but fewer than ten. The chain is built from TRBV7-7 and TRBJ2-7; the match to TRBD1 covers 7 bases. This CDR3 has 14 residues. Germline V gene lookup returns CDR1 SSHAT and CDR2 FNYEAQ (reference sequence). The DNA of the CDR3 is TGTGCTCGAATACGACAGGGTATAACCTACGAGCAGTACTTC. Translating it yields CARIRQGITYEQYF.

This clonotype appeared a few times. This chain links TRBV5-1 with TRBJ2-2; tentatively, D is TRBD1 (6 bases). V was shortened by 7 bases and J by 0 bases, with 13 bases between the two germline ends. In germline, CDR1 is SGHRS, CDR2 YFSETQ. This CDR3 comprises 15 residues. DNA of the CDR3: TGCGCCAGCTTTACCGGACAGCCGAACACCGGGGAGCTGTTTTTT. Protein sequence: CASFTGQPNTGELFF.